This T cell receptor (beta chain) was documented in a study of molecular identifiers for immune sequencing clone quantification. Findings and caveats of the study: Clones above 20 RNA copies contained over 99% of effector molecules and under 1% of naive molecules. Single-cell amounts of spiked Jurkat TCR RNA were reportedly detectable among over 750,000 naive cells.

The sorting of naive CD8 T cells used the CD8+CD4-CCR7+CD45RA+ phenotype. V lost 1 base and J lost 8, with 12 bases in between. CDR3 length: 13 residues. Germline CDR1 reads SGHNT; CDR2 reads YYREEE (reference sequence). This clonotype was detected only a few times. The antigen remains undetermined. TCRdb fed the PCR reads into MiXCR, producing one record per CDR3 protein. The profile covers approximately 630,000 distinct CDR3 sequences, with over 25% appearing a single time and 0.7% to 0.95% taken by the ten largest. What was sequenced was naive CD8+ T cells from blood, with Jurkat cell RNA spiked in. Indicated subset: FACS-sorted CD8+CD4-CCR7+CD45RA+ naive T cells. This TCR was sampled from a human donor in good health. Some libraries in this study had Jurkat cell RNA spiked in. The chain joins TRBV5-4 to TRBJ1-1, with a possible D match to TRBD1 (6 bases). The chain's CDR3 is CASSLRGSSEAFF. In DNA form, the CDR3 reads TGTGCCAGCAGCTTGAGGGGGAGTAGCGAAGCTTTCTTT. Variable domain in full (rest from reference TRBV5-4 and TRBJ1-1): ETGVTQSPTHLIKTRGQQVTLRCSSQSGHNTVSWYQQALGQGPQFIFQYYREEENGRGNFPPRFSGLQFPNYSSELNVNALELDDSALYLCASSLRGSSEAFFGQGTRLTVV.